This paragraph reports one T cell receptor (beta chain). Its antigen is currently unknown. The record originates from a study of cytomegalovirus exposure and HLA in healthy donors. Study-level background: Counted in an early data release were 65 million to 100 million unique TCRs from HLA-typed donors.

Trimming left V 0 bases short and J 5 bases short, with 12 bases between. Germline CDR1 SEHNR, CDR2 FQNEAQ (reference sequence). This CDR3 comprises 15 residues. It was with 60 Vbeta and 13 Jbeta primers that the PCR ran. Data came from immunoSEQ multiplex PCR; TCRdb stores just in-frame clones and leaves some out. The sample holds 100,000 to 150,000 clones, 70% to 80% seen once. Findings and caveats of the study: Follow-up analysis later connected one missense variant in DCLRE1C with trimming of TCR beta V- and J-genes. According to the study, roughly 160 TCR beta chains were cytomegalovirus-associated. In vitro, three CMV-associated chains proved specific for CMV antigens.

What was sequenced was PBMCs. The sequence was collected from a woman aged 60 to 75 in good health and CMV-seronegative. The gene calls are TRBV7-9 and TRBJ2-3; a weak D match, TRBD2 (6 bases). CDR3 region: CASSLASSSGDTQYF. The CDR3 coding sequence is TGTGCCAGCAGCTTAGCGTCAAGTAGCGGAGATACGCAGTATTTT.